The clone carrying this TCR beta chain occurred a few times. The germline V and J ends were trimmed by 2 bases and 3 bases, with 25 bases remaining between them. The CDR3 contains 19 residues. The germline V gene has CDR1 LGHNA and CDR2 YNFKEQ. TCRdb fed the 5' RACE reads into MiXCR, producing one record per CDR3 protein. The table lists 300,000 to 350,000 distinct CDR3 sequences, about a fifth of them singletons. The data belong to a study of CD8 T cells in ankylosing spondylitis. The receptor's source is a female donor with ankylosing spondylitis or in good health (not recorded which). Sequenced material: blood, either unsorted or a sorted T cell fraction (not recorded which). The chain has TRBV4-2 and TRBJ1-2; possible D gene TRBD1, 5 bases. In nucleotides, the CDR3 is TGTGCCAGCAGCCAATCCACCGGGACTGGAGTCCGTCCTTACTATGGCTACACCTTC. Translation gives CASSQSTGTGVRPYYGYTF.